This paragraph covers one T cell receptor (beta chain) sequence. Its target antigen remains unknown. The record has no base qualities; no much larger clone is one base away. Whole blood was collected in K2EDTA tubes by collaborating institutions according to the institutions' own protocols. For TCRbeta analysis, collaborator samples were shipped as frozen whole blood, as isolated PBMCs, or as DNA extracted from either sample type. The sample belongs to a study of blood T cell repertoires in COVID-19 (TCRdb year 2020). About the full investigation: The collaborator samples originated in the United States, Italy and Spain and spanned the acute and convalescent phases of COVID-19. Subjects who had been exposed to COVID-19, were actively infected with it, or had recovered from it provided the deeply sampled blood TCRbeta repertoires that made up the dataset. Where HLA class I and class II types were available, the types were taken from metadata supplied by the sample provider, not from assay-based typing. The repertoires were released in a freely available public database meant as a resource for research on the immune response to SARS-CoV-2. Sample metadata almost always included a de-identified subject ID, COVID-19 status, age in years and sex. The samples were drawn from two sources: the first 160 participants of the ongoing ImmuneRACE study, and 1,000 to 1,500 subjects contributed by 6 global collaborators. The prospective study material was composed of cDNA or gDNA derived from T cells, B-cell-depleted T cells, or PBMCs.

Study-level results and caveats: The quantity of clinical and demographic metadata differed by source and by participant and was supplied without curation.

TCRbeta CDR3 regions were amplified from genomic DNA using the immunoSEQ Assay, a bias-controlled multiplex PCR. The authors' pipeline ran thus. The number of nucleated cells in each sample was estimated from the amplification of reference gene primers within the assay. Sequence reads were collapsed and filtered to measure the absolute abundance of every unique TCRbeta CDR3 rearrangement. Productive Simpson clonality was computed per sample as the square root of Simpson's diversity index over productive rearrangements. The table comes from immuneACCESS by way of TCRdb, which keeps in-frame sequences with V and J called. Part of the clones is missing from these tables; in studies checked, under half for an unresolved V gene and the rest for unknown reasons. V, J and clone size are those of that table, while D and trimming were read from the DNA. This sample gives tens of thousands of clones in total; around nine tenths of them show up just once. In total, the top ten clones hold 20% to 25% of the sample.

The CDR3 sequence holds 13 residues, the cysteine and phenylalanine included. Kept here is only the CDR3 DNA, which spans 39 bases and is read in frame from base 1. Per the germline V gene, SGHTS is the CDR1 and YDEGEE is the CDR2. Trimming takes 5 bases off V and 6 bases off J; junction bases not matched to a gene: 6. The receptor was isolated from a woman aged 50 to 60 with active or convalescent COVID-19. The specimen sequenced was peripheral blood. The chain links TRBV5-8 with TRBJ1-2, with TRBD1 matching 8 junction bases. CDR3 loop: CASRRTGTNGYTF. The DNA reads TGTGCCAGCAGGCGGACAGGGACAAATGGCTACACCTTC.